This entry lists 12 T cell receptor beta chains sequenced from one sample in a study of cytomegalovirus exposure and HLA in healthy donors. The PCR made use of 60 Vbeta and 13 Jbeta primers. Profiling relied on immunoSEQ multiplex PCR, and the TCRdb table lists in-frame clones only, not all of them. Here the sample spans 150,000 to 250,000 clones, 75% to 90% being singletons. Sample: PBMCs. The source is a woman in her fifties or sixties in good health and CMV-seropositive.

This chain uses TRBV19 with TRBJ1-5; TRBD1 is a possible D gene (5 bases). There are 14 residues in the CDR3. V shed 5 bases and J shed 7 bases, with 15 bases lying between them. Germline V gene sequence: CDR1 LNHDA, CDR2 SQIVND (reference sequence). The CDR3 bases are TGTGCCAGTAGTCTAGGGGAGTTTTGGCAGCCCCAGCATTTT. Protein: CASSLGEFWQPQHF. Complete variable domain (other parts from reference TRBV19 and TRBJ1-5): DGGITQSPKYLFRKEGQNVTLSCEQNLNHDAMYWYRQDPGQGLRLIYYSQIVNDFQKGDIAEGYSVSREKKESFPLTVTSAQKNPTAFYLCASSLGEFWQPQHFGDGTRLSIL.

The chain recombines TRBV4-3 with TRBJ1-4; possibly TRBD1 for D (6 bases). With 0 bases removed from V and 6 bases from J, the gap between germline ends came to 17 bases. This CDR3 has 17 amino acids. The germline CDR1 and CDR2 sequences are LGHNA and YSLEER. The CDR3 DNA sequence: TGCGCCAGCAGCCAAGATCGGACGGGGGGCGCAGATGAAAAACTGTTTTTT. This encodes CASSQDRTGGADEKLFF.

On this clone itself: A read error may account for a junction end that differs from germline. The gene calls are TRBV7-7 and TRBJ2-3; a weak D match, TRBD2 (6 bases). This CDR3 has 16 residues. Germline values: CDR1 SSHAT, CDR2 FNYEAQ (reference sequence). For the CDR3, the DNA is TGTGCTAGCAGCTTATCAACCAGCGGGCCCCCAGATACGCAGTATTTT. It yields the protein CASSLSTSGPPDTQYF. The whole variable domain, remainder taken from reference TRBV7-7 and TRBJ2-3, is GAGVSQSPRYKVTKRGQDVTLRCDPISSHATLYWYQQALGQGPEFLTYFNYEAQPDKSGLPSDRFSAERPEGSISTLTIQRTEQRDSAMYRCASSLSTSGPPDTQYFGPGTRLTVL.

The chain has TRBV29-1 and TRBJ2-5; TRBD1 matches 7 bases. With V trimmed by 0 bases and J by 5 bases, 12 bases remained unmatched. Germline V gene data show CDR1 as SQVTM and CDR2 as ANQGSEA. There are 16 residues in the CDR3. Written as DNA, the CDR3 is TGCAGCGTTGAAGATCCGGGCACAGGGGAGCGGGAGACCCAGTACTTC. It specifies CSVEDPGTGERETQYF.

This clone was observed once. V is TRBV25-1 and J is TRBJ2-7, with a possible D match to TRBD1 (6 bases). Germline CDR1 MGHDK, CDR2 SYGVNS. There are 13 residues in the CDR3. V was shortened by 3 bases and J by 1 base, with 7 bases between the two germline ends. As DNA, the CDR3 is TGTGCCAGCAGTGAGACAGGATCCTACGAGCAGTACTTC. It encodes CASSETGSYEQYF.

V is TRBV5-1 and J is TRBJ2-2, with D possibly matching TRBD2 (6 bases). The V end was cut by 2 bases, the J end by 1 base, with 9 bases between. The CDR3 is 15 residues long. Germline assignment: CDR1 SGHRS and CDR2 YFSETQ. The CDR3 DNA reads as TGCGCCAGCAGCTTCCAGGGACTGAACACCGGGGAGCTGTTTTTT. As protein: CASSFQGLNTGELFF.

This clone was detected once. An end of the junction differs from the germline gene, which may be a read error. This chain uses TRBV10-1 with TRBJ2-4; 8 bases fit TRBD1. Germline V gene lookup returns CDR1 WNHNN and CDR2 SYGVQD (reference sequence). The CDR3 has 17 amino acids. Here the CDR3 DNA reads TGCGCCAGCAGTGTCCCTAGAGGACAGGGAATCAAAAACAGTCAGTACTTC. Translating it yields CASSVPRGQGIKNSQYF.

This chain joins TRBV7-9 and TRBJ2-7; TRBD2 matches 13 bases. This CDR3 has 19 amino acids. V lost 0 bases to trimming and J lost 2 bases; unmatched junction nucleotides: 10. Germline CDR1 is SEHNR and CDR2 is FQNEAQ (reference sequence). The CDR3 here is CASSLARGTSGEKTYEQYF. CDR3 nucleotides: TGTGCCAGCAGCTTAGCGCGAGGGACTAGCGGGGAGAAAACCTACGAGCAGTACTTC.

The sample holds a few counts of this clone. The chain employs TRBV5-1 and TRBJ1-1; 9 bases agree with TRBD1. The CDR3 is made up of 14 amino acids. The germline V gene has CDR1 SGHRS and CDR2 YFSETQ. The V and J ends lost 4 bases and 4 bases, in that order; junction bases with no gene match: 5. For the CDR3, the DNA is TGCGCCAGCAGCCAACAGACAGGGGGCACTGAAGCTTTCTTT. Residues: CASSQQTGGTEAFF.

The V call is TRBV6-5, the J call TRBJ2-1; D ambiguous. CDR1 MNHEY and CDR2 SVGAGI come from the germline V gene. The CDR3 sequence is 16 residues long. V lost 0 bases to trimming and J lost 7 bases, with 16 bases between them. The CDR3 nucleotides read TGTGCCAGCAGTTACTCCAGGCTACCGAACTTAAATGAGCAGTTCTTC. Translated, it gives CASSYSRLPNLNEQFF.

The V gene is TRBV4-1, the J gene TRBJ2-1, with 9 bases aligning to TRBD1. This CDR3 is 14 amino acids long. The ends lost 6 bases at V and 7 bases at J; junction bases unmatched: 7. Per germline, CDR1 MGHRA and CDR2 YSYEKL. CDR3: CASRGTGFLNEQFF. In DNA, the CDR3 is TGCGCCAGCAGAGGGACAGGGTTTTTGAATGAGCAGTTCTTC.

This chain joins TRBV5-1 and TRBJ2-6, with a weak D call TRBD1 (6 bases). There are 15 residues in the CDR3. Per the germline V gene, CDR1 is SGHRS and CDR2 is YFSETQ. Trimming stripped 3 bases from V and 2 bases from J, with 9 bases between. CDR3 in amino acids: CASSSNRAGANVLTF. The CDR3 DNA reads TGCGCCAGCAGCTCAAACAGGGCTGGGGCCAACGTCCTGACTTTC.